Shown below are 25 T cell receptor beta chains from a single sample sequenced in a study of CD8+ T cells in alopecia areata. Reverse transcribed after extraction, RNA yielded cDNA as the sequencing template. This table comes from immunoSEQ multiplex PCR, and its TCRdb copy is limited to in-frame clones, with some not included. Of 120,000 or so clones in the sample, about 59% were seen once. The treatment was: oral pan-JAK inhibitor, 5-10 mg twice daily. The sample consisted of CD4+ T cells sorted from blood, taken at week 4, from a patient treated with tofacitinib. Receptors were obtained from a human donor with alopecia areata.

For the CDR3, the DNA is TGTGCCAGCAGCTATAAGTTGCTAGGGGCGGCTGAAGCTTTCTTT. Amino acid sequence: CASSYKLLGAAEAFF. The rearrangement uses TRBV6-5 and TRBJ1-1; D is perhaps TRBD1 (5 bases). The CDR3 has 15 amino acids. V was pared by 6 bases and J by 6 bases, with 20 bases between. Per germline, CDR1 MNHEY and CDR2 SVGAGI.

Regarding this clone: At one end the junction does not follow the germline gene, possibly because of a read error. Other DNA variants within this sample encode the same CDR3. This chain links TRBV5-1 with TRBJ2-7; the D gene could be TRBD1 or TRBD2 (6 bases each). The CDR3 is made up of 15 amino acids. Germline V gene sequence: CDR1 SGHRS, CDR2 YFSETQ. The CDR3 DNA follows: TGTGCCAGCAGCTTACCGGGGGCGCAAGGATACGAGCAGTACTTC. Amino acid sequence: CASSLPGAQGYEQYF. Supplemented by reference TRBV5-1 and TRBJ2-7, the full variable domain reads KAGVTQTPRYLIKTRGQQVTLSCSPISGHRSVSWYQQTPGQGLQFLFEYFSETQRNKGNFPGRFSGRQFSNSRSEMNVSTLELGDSALYLCASSLPGAQGYEQYFGPGTRLTVT.

V usage is TRBV30 and J usage is TRBJ1-4, with TRBD1 matching 9 bases. The CDR3 is made up of 13 amino acids. The germline gives CDR1 GTSNPN, CDR2 SVGIG (reference sequence). Trimming at V came to 2 bases and at J to 8 bases, leaving 3 bases not matched to a gene. CDR3 protein: CAWSRTGDEKLFF. In DNA form, the CDR3 reads TGTGCCTGGAGTAGGACAGGGGACGAAAAACTGTTTTTT.

Only a few counts were recorded for this clone. V gene TRBV5-4 combines with J gene TRBJ2-1; 10 bases align to TRBD2. The CDR3 extends over 15 amino acids. The trim removed 0 bases at V and 6 bases at J, leaving 3 bases unmatched. Germline assignment: CDR1 SGHNT and CDR2 YYREEE (reference sequence). CDR3 protein: CASSLDSGRSNEQFF. The CDR3 DNA follows: TGTGCCAGCAGCTTGGATAGCGGGAGGAGCAATGAGCAGTTCTTC.

The CDR3 coding sequence is TGTGCCAGTAAGGGACAGGGGGCGGCCAAAAACATTCAGTACTTC. Translating it yields CASKGQGAAKNIQYF. The chain couples TRBV19 to TRBJ2-4, with 12 bases identical to TRBD1. The CDR3 spans 15 residues. Per the germline V gene, CDR1 is LNHDA and CDR2 is SQIVND (reference sequence). V lost 7 bases to trimming and J lost 1 base; unmatched junction nucleotides: 2.

This chain links TRBV4-1 with TRBJ2-5; tentative D call: TRBD2 (5 bases). Trimming stripped 0 bases from V and 2 bases from J, with 10 bases between. The CDR3 is 15 residues long. Germline assignment: CDR1 MGHRA and CDR2 YSYEKL. CDR3 coding DNA: TGCGCCAGCAGCCAAGACTTCGGGGTACAAGAGACCCAGTACTTC. Translation gives CASSQDFGVQETQYF.

The V gene is TRBV30, the J gene TRBJ1-1; no firm D call. This CDR3 has 13 residues. Per the germline V gene, CDR1 is GTSNPN and CDR2 is SVGIG (reference sequence). Trimming took 5 bases from V and 1 from J, leaving 11 bases between them. CDR3 protein: CAWDGGANTEAFF. CDR3 nucleotide sequence: TGTGCCTGGGACGGAGGAGCGAACACTGAAGCTTTCTTT.

The V call is TRBV15, the J call TRBJ2-5, with 8 nucleotides matching TRBD1. V shed 1 base and J 5 bases; nucleotides not matched to a gene: 9. Per germline, CDR1 LNHNV and CDR2 YYDKDF (reference sequence). The CDR3 consists of 16 residues. The CDR3 DNA sequence: TGTGCCACCAGCAGAGGGACAGGGAGTAGAAGTGAGACCCAGTACTTC. Protein product: CATSRGTGSRSETQYF.

This clone was counted only a few times. CDR3 sequence (DNA): TGTGCCAGCAGTTTATCGCTAGCGGGAGTCGCGACCCAGTACTTC. The encoded protein is CASSLSLAGVATQYF. This chain connects TRBV27 to TRBJ2-5; 10 nucleotides match TRBD2. V dropped 0 bases and J dropped 7; count of bases not matched to a gene: 5. There are 15 residues in the CDR3. Germline CDR1 MNHEY, CDR2 SMNVEV (reference sequence).

The chain is built from TRBV29-1 and TRBJ1-2; TRBD1 matches 7 bases. Germline lookup yields CDR1 SQVTM and CDR2 ANQGSEA. The trim removed 2 bases at V and 6 bases at J, leaving 6 bases unmatched. The CDR3 spans 13 residues. The CDR3 nucleotides read TGCAGCGTTGAACGCGGGACAGTCAATGGCTACACCTTC. Encoded protein: CSVERGTVNGYTF.

The genes are TRBV5-1 and TRBJ2-5; 11 bases line up with TRBD1. J gave up 3 bases and V 4 bases, and 2 bases lay outside the gene matches. The germline CDR1 and CDR2 sequences are SGHRS and YFSETQ. The CDR3 covers 14 residues. The CDR3 spells CASSGQGAEETQYF. The CDR3 nucleotides are TGCGCCAGCAGCGGACAGGGGGCAGAAGAGACCCAGTACTTC.

This clone was picked up a small number of times. The rearrangement uses TRBV5-4 and TRBJ1-1, with D tentatively TRBD1 (5 bases). Trimming took 10 bases from V and 4 from J, leaving 20 bases between them. This CDR3 comprises 14 residues. CDR1 is SGHNT and CDR2 is YYREEE in the germline V gene (reference sequence). The chain's CDR3 is CAGGIGSATTEAFF. DNA of the CDR3: TGTGCCGGGGGTATCGGGTCTGCGACCACTGAAGCTTTCTTT.

On this clone itself: The sample holds other DNA sequences that translate to the same CDR3. The V gene is TRBV7-9, the J gene TRBJ2-1; D unclear. The V end lost 1 base, the J end lost 0 bases, and 7 bases lay between the germline ends. The CDR3 consists of 15 residues. Germline V CDR1 and CDR2: SEHNR, FQNEAQ (reference sequence). The CDR3 loop reads CASSLGLASYNEQFF. CDR3 sequence (DNA): TGTGCCAGCAGCTTAGGACTGGCCTCCTACAATGAGCAGTTCTTC.

The chain couples TRBV11-2 to TRBJ2-7; no definite D call. This CDR3 is built from 13 residues. Germline lookup yields CDR1 SGHAT and CDR2 FQNNGV. V was shortened by 4 bases and J by 4 bases, with 11 bases between the two germline ends. The CDR3 sequence is CASSSPPHYEQYF. In nucleotides, the CDR3 is TGTGCCAGCAGCTCGCCTCCACATTACGAGCAGTACTTC.

This clone was found a few times. The chain links TRBV7-2 to TRBJ1-2, with 7 bases fitting TRBD1. The V gene end was trimmed by 4 bases and the J gene end by 8 bases; junction bases not matched to a gene: 10. Germline CDR1 is SGHTA and CDR2 is FQGNSA. The CDR3 runs 14 residues. CDR3 loop: CASSWDRSATGYTF. DNA for the CDR3: TGTGCCAGCAGCTGGGACAGATCAGCTACCGGCTACACCTTC.

This chain uses TRBV11-1 with TRBJ1-1, with D tentatively TRBD1 (5 bases). Germline CDR1 is SGHAT and CDR2 is FQDESV (reference sequence). There are 15 residues in the CDR3. With 1 base removed from V and 1 base from J, the gap between germline ends came to 10 bases. The CDR3 DNA sequence: TGTGCCAGCAGCTTAGTCGGACACCCGAACACTGAAGCTTTCTTT. It is translated as CASSLVGHPNTEAFF.

Only a few counts were recorded for this clone. The chain combines TRBV4-2 with TRBJ1-3; maybe TRBD1 (5 bases). This CDR3 region has 15 residues. Germline V gene lookup returns CDR1 LGHNA and CDR2 YNFKEQ. V was pared by 4 bases and J by 0 bases, with 10 bases between. As DNA, the CDR3 is TGTGCCAGCAGCCTTGGGGCCGTCTCTGGAAACACCATATATTTT. Protein product: CASSLGAVSGNTIYF.

This clone appeared a single time. The V call is TRBV9, the J call TRBJ2-3, with TRBD2 matching over 9 bases. Per the germline V gene, CDR1 is SGDLS and CDR2 is YYNGEE. The J segment lost 2 bases and the V segment lost 2 bases, leaving 3 bases of the junction unmatched. CDR3 length equals 15 residues. CDR3 coding DNA: TGTGCCAGCAGCGTGCTAGCGGGGATCACAGATACGCAGTATTTT. It is translated as CASSVLAGITDTQYF.

This clone occurred a few times. The rearrangement links TRBV30 to TRBJ2-2, with 8 bases identical to TRBD2. This CDR3 spans 16 amino acids. With V trimmed by 3 bases and J by 0 bases, 6 bases remained unmatched. The germline V gene encodes CDR1 GTSNPN and CDR2 SVGIG (reference sequence). The DNA of the CDR3 is TGTGCCTGGAGAGTGAGCGGGAGTCCGAACACCGGGGAGCTGTTTTTT. It encodes CAWRVSGSPNTGELFF.

This clone was observed once. This rearrangement joins TRBV30 to TRBJ2-4; the D gene is possibly TRBD1 (6 bases). CDR1 and CDR2 (germline): GTSNPN, SVGIG (reference sequence). The CDR3 spans 14 residues. Trimming cost V 5 bases and J 5 bases, with 16 bases left between them. The CDR3 region has the DNA TGTGCCTGGGCCGCCGACAGGCCAGAAAACATTCAGTACTTC. Translation gives CAWAADRPENIQYF.

The rearrangement joins TRBV30 to TRBJ1-1; no definite D call. The V gene lost 2 bases and the J gene lost 5 bases, with 6 bases spanning the gap. The CDR3 totals 11 residues. Looked up from germline, CDR1 is GTSNPN and CDR2 is SVGIG (reference sequence). The CDR3 is CAWSLQTEAFF. CDR3 bases: TGTGCCTGGAGTTTGCAGACTGAAGCTTTCTTT. The variable domain in full, completed from reference TRBV30 and TRBJ1-1, reads SQTIHQWPATLVQPVGSPLSLECTVEGTSNPNLYWYRQAAGRGLQLLFYSVGIGQISSEVPQNLSASRPQDRQFILSSKKLLLSDSGFYLCAWSLQTEAFFGQGTRLTVV.

The CDR3 DNA follows: TGTGCCACCAGCAGAGACGAGGGACAGGGGGCGTCCAATGAGCAGTTCTTC. This sequence encodes CATSRDEGQGASNEQFF. This chain connects TRBV15 to TRBJ2-1; 12 positions agree with TRBD1. Germline-derived CDR1 and CDR2 are LNHNV and YYDKDF (reference sequence). V lost 0 bases, J lost 6 bases, and 6 bases stayed unmatched. The CDR3 loop spans 17 amino acids.

This clone showed up just a few times. V is TRBV4-3 and J is TRBJ1-2; TRBD1 might be the D (5 bases). The V and J ends lost 0 bases and 7 bases respectively, with 9 bases between them. Per the germline V gene, CDR1 is LGHNA and CDR2 is YSLEER. The CDR3 runs 13 residues. CDR3 in DNA: TGCGCCAGCAGCCAAGATGTAAGGGGTGGCTACACCTTC. Protein: CASSQDVRGGYTF.

This clone was counted a few times. The chain combines TRBV29-1 with TRBJ2-7, with TRBD1 identical over 9 bases. This CDR3 contains 12 residues. Unmatched junction bases numbered 1, after V lost 5 bases and J lost 2 bases. CDR1 and CDR2 (germline): SQVTM, ANQGSEA. DNA of the CDR3: TGCAGCGTTAGGGACAGGGCCTACGAGCAGTACTTC. Translated: CSVRDRAYEQYF.

This clone was counted a single time. Different DNA sequences within this sample yield the same CDR3. The chain joins TRBV7-2 to TRBJ2-5; no reliable D call. The CDR3 sequence is 11 residues long. Germline CDR1 and CDR2: SGHTA and FQGNSA. With 3 bases removed from V and 5 bases from J, the gap between germline ends came to 4 bases. The CDR3 sequence: CASSFSETQYF. Here the CDR3 DNA reads TGTGCCAGCAGCTTTTCCGAGACCCAGTACTTC.